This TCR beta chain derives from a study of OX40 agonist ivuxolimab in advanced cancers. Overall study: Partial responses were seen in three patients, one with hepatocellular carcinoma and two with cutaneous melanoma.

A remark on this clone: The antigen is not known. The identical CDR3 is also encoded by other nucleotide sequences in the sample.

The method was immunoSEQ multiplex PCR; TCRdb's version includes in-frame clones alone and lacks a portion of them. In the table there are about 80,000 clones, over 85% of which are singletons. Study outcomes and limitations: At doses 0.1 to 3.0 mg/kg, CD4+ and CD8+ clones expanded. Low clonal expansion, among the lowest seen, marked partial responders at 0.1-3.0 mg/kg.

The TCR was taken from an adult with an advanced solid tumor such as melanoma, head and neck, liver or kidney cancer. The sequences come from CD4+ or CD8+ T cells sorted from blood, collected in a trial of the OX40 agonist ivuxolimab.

The CDR3 is CASSLALAGGTDTQYF. The CDR3 nucleotides are TGTGCCAGCAGCTTAGCGCTAGCGGGAGGGACAGATACGCAGTATTTT. This chain links TRBV7-2 with TRBJ2-3; 12 bases agree with TRBD2. Looked up from germline, CDR1 is SGHTA and CDR2 is FQGNSA. The CDR3 is 16 residues long. J was trimmed by 3 bases and V by 0 bases; bases with no gene match: 1.